Described below is a single T cell receptor beta chain sequence and its context. Its antigen is undetermined. PCR amplification relied on 60 Vbeta primers (plus 13 Jbeta primers). Only in-frame clones appear in the TCRdb table, and some are missing; sequencing was by immunoSEQ multiplex PCR. Altogether 100,000 to 150,000 clones are present, 73% being singletons, with the ten largest covering about 2.1%. This entry comes from a study of cytomegalovirus exposure and HLA in healthy donors. Study results and caveats: For TCR beta chains, V- and J-gene trimming was later linked to a missense DCLRE1C variant. There were several of the most significant clusters that appeared linked to common viral pathogens in a later analysis. The study labeled more than 150 TCR beta chains cytomegalovirus-associated.

From germline, CDR1 is MGHDK and CDR2 SYGVNS. The J segment lost 6 bases and the V segment lost 2 bases, leaving 9 bases of the junction unmatched. CDR3 length equals 16 residues. The sequence was obtained from a woman between 40 and 50 years old in good health and CMV-seropositive. Sequencing used PBMCs. The chain joins TRBV25-1 to TRBJ2-2, with 7 positions matching TRBD2. CDR3 nucleotide sequence: TGTGCCAGCAGTGAAAGGCTAGCGGAGTCCCCCGGGGAGCTGTTTTTT. It is translated as CASSERLAESPGELFF.